This TCR beta chain was sequenced in a study of identifying expanded T cells in peripheral blood. This clone was observed at least ten times. What it recognizes is unknown. Study-wide findings and caveats: Clone count variance between approximately 2-week samples rose with total template count. Technical replicates showed roughly 1.2 changed clones; about two weeks roughly 15; four weeks 19.

Profiled with immunoSEQ multiplex PCR; TCRdb holds only in-frame clones, not every one. This sample carries 90,000 to 120,000 clones, around 89% of them seen once, and the ten largest clones take 16%. Germline-derived CDR1 and CDR2 are MNHEY and SMNVEV (reference sequence). The CDR3 consists of 16 residues. The J segment lost 9 bases and the V segment lost 4 bases, leaving 12 bases of the junction unmatched. The chain links TRBV27 to TRBJ1-6; 7 bases map to TRBD1. This sequence originates from a person between 18 and 75 years old in good health. Sample: blood. This CDR3 reads CASSSRDSLFGSPLHF. DNA for the CDR3: TGTGCCAGCAGTTCCCGGGACAGCCTCTTTGGTTCACCCCTCCACTTT.